The 16 T cell receptor beta chains given below trace back to one sample, sequenced in a study of T cell responses to AZD1222 COVID-19 vaccine. The data were produced by immunoSEQ multiplex PCR, yet TCRdb's version contains in-frame clones alone and is incomplete. The sample holds about 83,000 clones; 75% to 95% are singletons and the top ten take about 30%. The source was peripheral blood, collected 28 days after the second AZD1222 dose. The receptors were gathered from an adult who received the AZD1222 COVID-19 vaccine.

V is TRBV7-3 and J is TRBJ2-7; perhaps TRBD1 as D (5 bases). This CDR3 contains 13 residues. Looked up from germline, CDR1 is SGHTA and CDR2 is FQGTGA. The V end lost 5 bases, the J end lost 5 bases, and 13 bases lay between the germline ends. This CDR3 is CASSLGHSDEQYF. The CDR3 nucleotides read TGTGCCAGCAGCCTAGGACACAGCGACGAGCAGTACTTC.

The chain joins TRBV6-2 or TRBV6-3 to TRBJ2-1, with TRBD2 matching 9 bases. Per germline, CDR1 MNHEY and CDR2 SVGEGT. J gave up 6 bases and V 0 bases, and 6 bases lay outside the gene matches. CDR3 size: 16 residues. The CDR3 DNA is TGTGCCAGCAGTTACTCCAGAAGCGGGAGGACCAATGAGCAGTTCTTC. Encoded protein: CASSYSRSGRTNEQFF.

The chain employs TRBV5-1 and TRBJ2-7, with D possibly TRBD2 on 6 matching bases. V lost 3 bases and J 7 bases, leaving 14 bases between the germline ends. The CDR3 totals 13 residues. Germline values: CDR1 SGHRS, CDR2 YFSETQ. CDR3 in DNA: TGCGCCAGCAGCTCGGGGGTTGGTCAAGAGCAGTACTTC. It specifies CASSSGVGQEQYF.

This chain links TRBV27 with TRBJ2-7; 14 bases are shared with TRBD2. The CDR3 spans 16 residues. CDR1 is MNHEY and CDR2 is SMNVEV in the germline V gene (reference sequence). V shed 7 bases, J shed 2 bases, and the junction held 7 bases outside the gene matches. In DNA form, the CDR3 reads TGTGCCAGCACCGGGACTAGCGGGAGCCGAACCTACGAGCAGTACTTC. Its translation is CASTGTSGSRTYEQYF.

The chain carries TRBV28 and TRBJ1-5; D is perhaps TRBD1 (5 bases). V dropped 9 bases and J dropped 1 base, with 10 bases sitting between them. Per the germline V gene, CDR1 is MDHEN and CDR2 is SYDVKM. The CDR3 is made up of 13 amino acids. CDR3 sequence (DNA): TGTGCCAGTTGGGGGAGAAGCAATCAGCCCCAGCATTTT. It yields the protein CASWGRSNQPQHF.

The chain carries TRBV4-2 and TRBJ2-7; 9 bases align to TRBD2. The germline CDR1 and CDR2 sequences are LGHNA and YNFKEQ. J was trimmed by 6 bases and V by 1 base; bases with no gene match: 7. This CDR3 has 15 amino acids. CDR3 sequence (DNA): TGTGCCAGCAGCCAAGGGTTAGCGGGAGTGGTCGAGCAGTACTTC. This encodes CASSQGLAGVVEQYF.

The chain carries TRBV7-9 and TRBJ1-2, with 10 bases lining up with TRBD1. The V gene's germline CDR1 is SEHNR and CDR2 FQNEAQ (reference sequence). This CDR3 is built from 15 residues. V was clipped by 1 base and J by 3 bases; unmatched bases: 2. CDR3 in amino acids: CASSLVDRGDYGYTF. CDR3 DNA sequence: TGTGCCAGCAGCTTAGTGGACAGGGGGGACTATGGCTACACCTTC.

This chain links TRBV19 with TRBJ1-2; D unclear. The CDR3 sequence is 12 residues long. Germline V gives CDR1 LNHDA, CDR2 SQIVND (reference sequence). Trimming shortened V by 5 bases and J by 0 bases, and 4 bases separated the two germline ends. The DNA of the CDR3 is TGTGCCAGTAGTGGAGCTAACTATGGCTACACCTTC. Protein: CASSGANYGYTF. Using reference TRBV19 and TRBJ1-2 for the parts outside the CDR3, the full variable domain is DGGITQSPKYLFRKEGQNVTLSCEQNLNHDAMYWYRQDPGQGLRLIYYSQIVNDFQKGDIAEGYSVSREKKESFPLTVTSAQKNPTAFYLCASSGANYGYTFGSGTRLTVV.

The gene calls are TRBV3-1 (or the pseudogene TRBV3-2) and TRBJ2-3; either TRBD1 or TRBD2 may fit D (5 bases each). CDR1 and CDR2 (germline): LGHDT, YNNKEL (reference sequence). The CDR3 covers 16 residues. Trimming shortened V by 4 bases and J by 0 bases, and 14 bases separated the two germline ends. In nucleotides, the CDR3 is TGTGCCAGCAGCCCCCCCGAGGGGCTGAGCACAGATACGCAGTATTTT. Encoded protein: CASSPPEGLSTDTQYF.

The CDR3 region has the DNA TGTGCCAGCAGCCCCTCCCCGGCCAAGTTGAACACTGAAGCTTTCTTT. Translated: CASSPSPAKLNTEAFF. The rearrangement links TRBV11-2 to TRBJ1-1, with no clear D. The CDR3 loop spans 16 amino acids. V lost 5 bases, J lost 0 bases, and 16 bases lay in between. Per germline, CDR1 SGHAT and CDR2 FQNNGV.

The chain uses TRBV7-9 and TRBJ2-7, with 7 positions matching TRBD2. The CDR3 contains 16 residues. CDR1 is SEHNR and CDR2 is FQNEAQ in the germline V gene (reference sequence). Trimming at V came to 5 bases and at J to 5 bases, leaving 15 bases not matched to a gene. In DNA form, the CDR3 reads TGTGCCAGCAGCCGTGTGTGGGCGGGAGACAAGGACGAGCAGTACTTC. Translating gives CASSRVWAGDKDEQYF.

The rearrangement uses TRBV15 and TRBJ2-1; D is perhaps TRBD2 (6 bases). Germline V gene data show CDR1 as LNHNV and CDR2 as YYDKDF (reference sequence). V dropped 1 base and J dropped 8 bases, with 18 bases sitting between them. The CDR3 loop spans 16 amino acids. This CDR3 is CATSRGTGASRDEQFF. The CDR3 region has the DNA TGTGCCACCAGCAGAGGAACGGGAGCGTCCCGAGATGAGCAGTTCTTC.

This chain joins TRBV2 and TRBJ2-2, with TRBD2 matching over 16 bases. V shed 8 bases and J 0 bases; nucleotides not matched to a gene: 6. The CDR3 sequence is 18 residues long. The germline CDR1 and CDR2 sequences are SNHLY and FYNNEI. Written as DNA, the CDR3 is TGTGCCAGCGGCGGGACTAGCGGGAGGGTGACGAACACCGGGGAGCTGTTTTTT. Translating it yields CASGGTSGRVTNTGELFF. Full variable domain (remainder filled in from reference TRBV2 and TRBJ2-2): EPEVTQTPSHQVTQMGQEVILRCVPISNHLYFYWYRQILGQKVEFLVSFYNNEISEKSEIFDDQFSVERPDGSNFTLKIRSTKLEDSAMYFCASGGTSGRVTNTGELFFGEGSRLTVL.

The V and J genes are TRBV6-5 and TRBJ2-7; TRBD1 matches at 7 bases. The V gene's germline CDR1 is MNHEY and CDR2 SVGAGI. The CDR3 contains 14 residues. Unmatched junction bases numbered 11, after V lost 6 bases and J lost 6 bases. The CDR3 nucleotides read TGTGCCAGCAGCCCAAGACAGGGAGCCTCCGAGCAGTACTTC. It codes for CASSPRQGASEQYF.

The V call is TRBV27, the J call TRBJ1-5, with TRBD1 matching over 7 bases. Germline lookup yields CDR1 MNHEY and CDR2 SMNVEV (reference sequence). Trimming took 5 bases from V and 1 from J; bases not matched to a gene: 8. The CDR3 extends over 16 amino acids. The CDR3 here is CASSKTGEVSNQPQHF. The CDR3 DNA reads TGTGCCAGCAGTAAAACAGGGGAAGTCAGCAATCAGCCCCAGCATTTT.

The chain combines TRBV27 with TRBJ2-3, with 13 bases matching TRBD2. Germline V gives CDR1 MNHEY, CDR2 SMNVEV (reference sequence). The CDR3 contains 13 residues. The V gene end was trimmed by 8 bases and the J gene end by 4 bases; junction bases not matched to a gene: 0. CDR3 residues: CASGLAGADTQYF. DNA of the CDR3: TGTGCCAGCGGACTAGCGGGAGCAGATACGCAGTATTTT.